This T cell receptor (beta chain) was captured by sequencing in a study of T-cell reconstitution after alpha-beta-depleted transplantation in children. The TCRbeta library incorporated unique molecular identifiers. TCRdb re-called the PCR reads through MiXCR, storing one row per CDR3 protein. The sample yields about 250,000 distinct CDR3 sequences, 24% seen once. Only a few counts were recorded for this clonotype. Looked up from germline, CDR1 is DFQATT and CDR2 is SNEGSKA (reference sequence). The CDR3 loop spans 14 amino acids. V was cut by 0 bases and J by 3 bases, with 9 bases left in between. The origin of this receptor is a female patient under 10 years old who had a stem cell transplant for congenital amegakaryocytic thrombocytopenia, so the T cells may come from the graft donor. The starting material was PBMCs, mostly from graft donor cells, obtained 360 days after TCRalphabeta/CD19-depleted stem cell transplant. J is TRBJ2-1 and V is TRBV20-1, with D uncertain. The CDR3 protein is CSARDRRDYNEQFF. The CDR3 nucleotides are TGCAGTGCTAGAGATCGTAGGGACTACAATGAGCAGTTCTTC.